Sequencing of this T cell receptor beta chain was carried out in a study of identical twins. Study-level results: Where beta out-of-frame sequences were concerned, excess twin sharing was weaker. Modelling approaches yielded underestimates of out-of-frame TCR alpha sharing between monozygotic twins.

TCRdb ran MiXCR on the 5' RACE reads and lists one entry per CDR3 protein. The sample holds roughly 350,000 distinct CDR3 sequences, 8.5% to 10% seen once. A remark on this clonotype: The antigen remains undetermined.

With V trimmed by 0 bases and J by 2 bases, 7 bases remained unmatched. From germline, CDR1 is SGDLS and CDR2 YYNGEE. The CDR3 length is 17 residues. Sequenced material: naive T cells sorted from blood. This sequence joins TRBV9 and TRBJ2-3, with TRBD2 identical over 9 bases. This sequence originates from a woman between 50 and 59 years old in good health. Here the CDR3 reads CASSVGRSGRHTDTQYF. In DNA, the CDR3 is TGTGCCAGCAGCGTAGGGAGGAGCGGGAGGCACACAGATACGCAGTATTTT.